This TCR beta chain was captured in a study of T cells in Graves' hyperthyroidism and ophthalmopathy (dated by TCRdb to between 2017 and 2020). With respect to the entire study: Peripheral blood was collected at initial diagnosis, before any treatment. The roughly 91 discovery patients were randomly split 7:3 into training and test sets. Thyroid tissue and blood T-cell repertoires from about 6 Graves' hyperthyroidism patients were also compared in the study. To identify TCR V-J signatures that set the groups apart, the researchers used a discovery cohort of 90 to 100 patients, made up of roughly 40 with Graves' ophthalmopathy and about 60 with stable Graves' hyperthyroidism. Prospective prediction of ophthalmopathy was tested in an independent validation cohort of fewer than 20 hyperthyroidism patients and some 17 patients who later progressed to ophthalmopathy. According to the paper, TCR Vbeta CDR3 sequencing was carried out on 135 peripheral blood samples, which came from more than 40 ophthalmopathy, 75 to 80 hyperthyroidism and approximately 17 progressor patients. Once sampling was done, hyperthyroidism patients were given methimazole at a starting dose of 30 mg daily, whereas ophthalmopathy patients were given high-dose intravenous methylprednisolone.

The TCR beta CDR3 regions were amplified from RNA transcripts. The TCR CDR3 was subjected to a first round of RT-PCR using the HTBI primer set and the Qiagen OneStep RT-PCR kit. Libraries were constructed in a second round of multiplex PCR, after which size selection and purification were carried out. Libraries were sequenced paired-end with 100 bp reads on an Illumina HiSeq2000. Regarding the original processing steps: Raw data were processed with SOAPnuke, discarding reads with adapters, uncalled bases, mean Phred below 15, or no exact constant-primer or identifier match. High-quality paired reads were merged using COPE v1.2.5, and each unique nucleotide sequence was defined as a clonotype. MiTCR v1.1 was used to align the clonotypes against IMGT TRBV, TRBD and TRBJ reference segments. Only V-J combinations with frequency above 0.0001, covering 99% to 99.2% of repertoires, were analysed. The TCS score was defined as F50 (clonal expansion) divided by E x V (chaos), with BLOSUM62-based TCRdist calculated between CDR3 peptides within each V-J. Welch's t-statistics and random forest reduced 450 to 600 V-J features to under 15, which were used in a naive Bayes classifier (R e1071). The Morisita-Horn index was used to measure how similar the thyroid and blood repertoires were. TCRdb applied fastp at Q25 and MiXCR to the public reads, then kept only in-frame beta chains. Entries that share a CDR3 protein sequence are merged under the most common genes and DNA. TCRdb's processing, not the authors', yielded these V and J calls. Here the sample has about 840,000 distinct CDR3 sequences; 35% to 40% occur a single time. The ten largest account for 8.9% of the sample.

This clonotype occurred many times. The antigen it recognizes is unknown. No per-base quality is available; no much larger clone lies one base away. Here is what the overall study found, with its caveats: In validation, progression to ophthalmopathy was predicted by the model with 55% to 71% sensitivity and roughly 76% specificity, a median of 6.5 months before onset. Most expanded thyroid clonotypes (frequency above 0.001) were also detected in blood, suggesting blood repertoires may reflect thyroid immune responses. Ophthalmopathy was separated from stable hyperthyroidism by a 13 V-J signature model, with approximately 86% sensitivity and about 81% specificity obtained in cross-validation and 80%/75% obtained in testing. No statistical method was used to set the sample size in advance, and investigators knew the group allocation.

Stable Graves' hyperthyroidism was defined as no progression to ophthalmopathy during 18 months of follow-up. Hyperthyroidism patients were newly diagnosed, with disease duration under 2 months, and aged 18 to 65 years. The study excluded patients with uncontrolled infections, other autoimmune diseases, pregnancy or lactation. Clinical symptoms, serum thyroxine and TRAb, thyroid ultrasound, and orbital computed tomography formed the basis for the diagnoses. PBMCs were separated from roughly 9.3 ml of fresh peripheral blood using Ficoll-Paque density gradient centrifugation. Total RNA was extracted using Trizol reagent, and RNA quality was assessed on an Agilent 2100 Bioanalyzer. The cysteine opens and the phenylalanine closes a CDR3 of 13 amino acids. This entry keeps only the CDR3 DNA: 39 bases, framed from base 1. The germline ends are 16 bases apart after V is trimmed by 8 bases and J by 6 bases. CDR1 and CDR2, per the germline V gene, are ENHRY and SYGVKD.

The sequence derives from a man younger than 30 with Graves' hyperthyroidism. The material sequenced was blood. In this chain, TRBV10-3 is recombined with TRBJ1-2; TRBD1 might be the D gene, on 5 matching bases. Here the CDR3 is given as CAISYPGGDGYTF. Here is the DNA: TGTGCCATCTCTTATCCCGGGGGGGATGGCTACACCTTC.